One sample yielded the 15 T cell receptor beta chains listed below, sequenced in a study of cytomegalovirus exposure and HLA in healthy donors. The primer mix had 60 Vbeta and 13 Jbeta primers. TCRdb's copy holds only in-frame clones and misses some; the assay was immunoSEQ multiplex PCR. The table records around 140,000 clones, 60% to 80% of them present only once. Sequenced: PBMCs. These receptors came from a male donor in good health and CMV-seronegative.

The rearrangement links TRBV27 to TRBJ2-3; 7 bases fit TRBD2. The CDR3 extends over 14 amino acids. CDR1 is MNHEY and CDR2 is SMNVEV in the germline V gene (reference sequence). The V segment lost 6 bases and the J segment 2 bases; nucleotides outside the gene matches: 5. CDR3 bases: TGTGCCAGCAGGGGGAGGGGCCCCACAGATACGCAGTATTTT. This translates into CASRGRGPTDTQYF.

CDR3 protein: CASSVAGQHYEQYF. The CDR3 bases are TGTGCCAGCAGCGTAGCAGGGCAACACTACGAGCAGTACTTC. V is TRBV9 and J is TRBJ2-7; possible D gene TRBD1, 5 bases. The CDR3 length is 14 residues. Germline CDR1 and CDR2: SGDLS and YYNGEE. Between the trimmed V and J ends, which lost 0 bases and 3 bases, there was a span of 10 bases. Variable domain in full (rest from reference TRBV9 and TRBJ2-7): DSGVTQTPKHLITATGQRVTLRCSPRSGDLSVYWYQQSLDQGLQFLIQYYNGEERAKGNILERFSAQQFPDLHSELNLSSLELGDSALYFCASSVAGQHYEQYFGPGTRLTVT.

The V and J genes are TRBV5-1 and TRBJ2-4, with a weak D call TRBD1 (5 bases). Per the germline V gene, CDR1 is SGHRS and CDR2 is YFSETQ. Trimming removed 0 bases from V and 6 bases from J, with 7 bases in between. CDR3 size: 13 residues. The CDR3 DNA follows: TGCGCCAGCAGCTTGGGACAGCGAAACATTCAGTACTTC. The encoded protein is CASSLGQRNIQYF.

The J gene is TRBJ2-1, the V gene TRBV5-8; 8 bases map to TRBD1. With V trimmed by 0 bases and J by 7 bases, 9 bases remained unmatched. This CDR3 region has 16 residues. Germline CDR1 is SGHTS and CDR2 is YDEGEE. The CDR3, as DNA: TGTGCCAGCAGCTTGGAGGGCAGGGGGCGACGAAATGAGCAGTTCTTC. It is translated as CASSLEGRGRRNEQFF.

J is TRBJ2-7 and V is TRBV5-1; 10 bases are shared with TRBD1. The germline V gene encodes CDR1 SGHRS and CDR2 YFSETQ. The CDR3 consists of 15 residues. Germline trimming cut 3 bases from V and 4 bases from J; bases unmatched to any gene: 7. The CDR3 region is CASSSPDRGLYEQYF. CDR3 sequence (DNA): TGCGCCAGCAGCTCCCCGGACAGGGGGTTGTACGAGCAGTACTTC.

The sample holds a few counts of this clone. The V and J genes are TRBV12-5 and TRBJ2-5; 10 bases align to TRBD2. The CDR3 totals 16 residues. CDR1 LGHNT and CDR2 FRNRAP come from the germline V gene. J lost 1 base, V lost 5 bases, and 7 bases had no gene match. The CDR3 loop reads CASGPGTSAAQETQYF. The CDR3 DNA is TGTGCTAGTGGTCCCGGGACTAGCGCCGCCCAAGAGACCCAGTACTTC.

The CDR3 here is CASRDGVGTAYNSPLHF. CDR3 DNA sequence: TGTGCCAGCAGGGACGGGGTTGGGACAGCTTATAATTCACCCCTCCACTTT. The rearrangement links TRBV7-2 to TRBJ1-6; 7 bases are a match to TRBD1. Looked up from germline, CDR1 is SGHTA and CDR2 is FQGNSA. CDR3 length: 17 residues. V gave up 6 bases and J gave up 4 bases; unmatched junction bases: 12. Looking up the rest from reference TRBV7-2 and TRBJ1-6 gives the full variable domain: GAGVSQSPSNKVTEKGKDVELRCDPISGHTALYWYRQSLGQGLEFLIYFQGNSAPDKSGLPSDRFSAERTGGSVSTLTIQRTQQEDSAVYLCASRDGVGTAYNSPLHFGNGTRLTVT.

The chain is built from TRBV29-1 and TRBJ2-7, with TRBD2 matching over 10 bases. Germline V gives CDR1 SQVTM, CDR2 ANQGSEA. The V and J ends lost 6 bases and 1 base, in that order; junction bases with no gene match: 3. The CDR3 is 13 residues long. The CDR3 here is CSVGLAASYEQYF. Here the CDR3 DNA reads TGCAGCGTAGGACTAGCGGCATCCTACGAGCAGTACTTC.

This clone was observed a few times. The V gene is TRBV7-9, the J gene TRBJ2-5; 9 bases fit TRBD1. The tail of the sequence fits TRBJ2-7 better, so the J call may be wrong. The CDR3 loop spans 13 amino acids. From germline, CDR1 is SEHNR and CDR2 FQNEAQ (reference sequence). The CDR3 nucleotides read TGTGCCAGCAGACAGGGGACAGGGAACGAGCAGTACTTC. It specifies CASRQGTGNEQYF.

J is TRBJ2-7 and V is TRBV29-1; D is possibly TRBD2 (6 bases). The V gene's germline CDR1 is SQVTM and CDR2 ANQGSEA. The V end lost 5 bases, the J end lost 4 bases, and 18 bases lay between the germline ends. CDR3 length equals 14 residues. DNA for the CDR3: TGCAGCGTTATCCTCCGGGACCGGGGGTACGAGCAGTACTTC. It specifies CSVILRDRGYEQYF.

Concerning this clone itself: An end of the junction differs from the germline gene, which may be a read error. The gene calls are TRBV7-9 and TRBJ2-6, with 7 nucleotides matching TRBD2. Germline V gene lookup returns CDR1 SEHNR and CDR2 FQNEAQ (reference sequence). CDR3 length: 18 residues. The CDR3 DNA reads TGTGCCAGCAGCCCATCGGCGGGGGTGGTCTCTGGGGCCAACGGCCTGACTTTC. Translation gives CASSPSAGVVSGANGLTF.

The V gene is TRBV9, the J gene TRBJ1-6; 8 nucleotides match TRBD1. J gave up 7 bases and V 1 base, and 4 bases lay outside the gene matches. From germline, CDR1 is SGDLS and CDR2 YYNGEE. This CDR3 spans 15 amino acids. The DNA of the CDR3 is TGTGCCAGCAGCGTATCCAGGGGGCTGAATTCACCCCTCCACTTT. Its translation: CASSVSRGLNSPLHF.

The chain couples TRBV5-1 to TRBJ2-5; the match to TRBD1 covers 9 bases. The V gene's germline CDR1 is SGHRS and CDR2 YFSETQ. After removal of 4 bases from V and 5 bases from J, the junction contained 6 bases not matched to a gene. This CDR3 is 14 amino acids long. The CDR3: CASSLWTGAETQYF. The CDR3 DNA sequence: TGCGCCAGCAGCCTGTGGACAGGGGCGGAGACCCAGTACTTC.

Concerning this clone itself: Distinct nucleotide sequences in the sample also encode this CDR3. The V and J genes are TRBV6-6 and TRBJ2-1; possible D gene TRBD1, 6 bases. Germline values: CDR1 MNHNY, CDR2 SVGAGI (reference sequence). V was clipped by 6 bases and J by 5 bases, with 14 bases between them. The CDR3 spans 14 residues. DNA for the CDR3: TGTGCCAGCAGCTCCAGGGGAAGCGACAATGAGCAGTTCTTC. Translated: CASSSRGSDNEQFF.

This chain joins TRBV6-5 and TRBJ1-2, with 8 bases fitting TRBD1. This CDR3 has 16 amino acids. V lost 0 bases to trimming and J lost 7 bases; unmatched junction nucleotides: 10. Germline V gene sequence: CDR1 MNHEY, CDR2 SVGAGI. CDR3 protein: CASSYSLQGERGGYTF. The DNA of the CDR3 is TGTGCCAGCAGTTACTCGCTACAGGGGGAGAGGGGTGGCTACACCTTC.